These T cell receptor beta chains were read from a single sample in a study of glioma-infiltrating T cells after dendritic cell vaccination. The data were produced by immunoSEQ multiplex PCR, yet TCRdb's version contains in-frame clones alone and is incomplete. The repertoire has tens of thousands of clones, 75% to 90% of them found once; the top ten carry 2% to 2.5%. This material consisted of blood, taken after dendritic cell vaccination. Receptor source: a human donor with glioblastoma. Each CDR3 is given with its conserved first and last residue. The order of the fields is J gene, V gene, D gene, clone size, CDR3 protein, CDR3 DNA. A D gene is named only where the DNA matches it firmly. The size of a clone is reported for some rows only, either as once, few or many, or as a class for expanded clones.

TRBJ2-5,TRBV19,-,-,CASSMRRAGNGRETQYF,TGTGCCAGTAGTATGAGACGAGCGGGCAACGGGAGAGAGACCCAGTACTTC
TRBJ1-2,TRBV2,TRBD1,-,CASSGQGFGYTF,TGTGCCAGCAGTGGACAGGGGTTTGGCTACACCTTC
TRBJ2-1,TRBV7-9,-,-,CASRTGGSYNEQFF,TGTGCCAGCAGAACGGGGGGCAGCTACAATGAGCAGTTCTTC
TRBJ2-1,TRBV6-5,TRBD2,-,CASSPGGVSYNEQFF,TGTGCCAGCAGTCCGGGGGGGGTATCCTACAATGAGCAGTTCTTC
TRBJ1-1,TRBV6-5,-,-,CASSYERNTEAFF,TGTGCCAGCAGTTACGAGCGGAACACTGAAGCTTTCTTT
TRBJ2-3,TRBV12-2,-,-,CASRLALGLGVADTQYF,TGTGCAAGTCGCTTAGCCTTGGGCCTAGGGGTGGCAGATACGCAGTATTTT
TRBJ2-5,TRBV7-7,TRBD1,-,CASSLGVTGGGGETQYF,TGTGCCAGCAGCTTAGGTGTGACAGGGGGCGGAGGAGAGACCCAGTACTTC
TRBJ2-1,TRBV7-9,TRBD2,-,CASSLGLSLTSGSQNEQFF,TGTGCCAGCAGCTTAGGGCTCTCTCTAACTAGCGGGAGTCAAAATGAGCAGTTCTTC
TRBJ1-5,TRBV28,-,many,CASSPSDRISNQPQHF,TGTGCCAGCAGTCCATCTGACAGGATCAGCAATCAGCCCCAGCATTTT
TRBJ2-1,TRBV15,TRBD2,once,CATSRAWTSGSNEQFF,TGTGCCACCAGCAGAGCCTGGACTAGCGGGAGCAATGAGCAGTTCTTC
TRBJ2-1,TRBV4-2,TRBD2,few,CASSQDHLSAGGANEQFF,TGTGCCAGCAGCCAAGATCATCTCTCGGCGGGGGGCGCCAATGAGCAGTTCTTC
TRBJ2-6,TRBV19,-,few,CASRGANVLTF,TGTGCCAGCCGCGGCGCCAACGTCCTGACTTTC
TRBJ2-3,TRBV5-4,-,-,CASSGRTKSTDTQYF,TGTGCCAGCAGCGGGCGGACAAAGAGCACAGATACGCAGTATTTT
TRBJ1-2,TRBV5-4,-,-,CASSLGQVYGYTF,TGTGCCAGCAGCTTGGGGCAGGTCTATGGCTACACCTTC
TRBJ1-1,TRBV2,-,-,CASSQDMNTEAFF,TGTGCCAGCAGTCAAGACATGAACACTGAAGCTTTCTTT
TRBJ2-4,TRBV5-1,TRBD2,-,CASSPLTSGGIQYF,TGCGCCAGCAGCCCGTTGACTAGCGGGGGCATTCAGTACTTC
TRBJ1-5,TRBV6-6,-,-,CASSYPGPGLNQPQHF,TGTGCCAGCAGTTATCCCGGGCCAGGGCTAAATCAGCCCCAGCATTTT
TRBJ1-2,TRBV7-9,-,-,CASSGGPGNFYGYTF,TGTGCCAGCAGCGGAGGCCCGGGCAATTTCTATGGCTACACCTTC
TRBJ1-2,TRBV19,TRBD1,-,CASSSAGTGGNYGYTF,TGTGCCAGTAGTTCAGCCGGGACAGGAGGAAACTATGGCTACACCTTC
TRBJ2-5,TRBV19,TRBD1,-,CASSITGGPQYF,TGTGCCAGTAGCATTACAGGGGGACCCCAGTACTTC
TRBJ1-5,TRBV15,-,-,CATSRDRERSNQPQHF,TGTGCCACCAGCAGAGATCGAGAGCGAAGCAATCAGCCCCAGCATTTT
TRBJ1-5,TRBV2,TRBD1,-,CASSEETGGQPQHF,TGTGCCAGCAGCGAAGAGACAGGGGGTCAGCCCCAGCATTTT
TRBJ2-1,TRBV6-5,TRBD1,-,CASMGQGNNEQFF,TGTGCCAGCATGGGACAGGGAAACAATGAGCAGTTCTTC
TRBJ1-2,TRBV7-3,TRBD1,-,CASSDGTGDGYTF,TGTGCCAGCAGCGACGGGACAGGGGATGGCTACACCTTC
TRBJ1-1,TRBV11-2,-,few,CASTLRGGPNTEAFF,TGTGCCAGCACCCTCCGGGGGGGGCCGAACACTGAAGCTTTCTTT
TRBJ2-1,TRBV7-9,TRBD2,-,CASSFLGHVAGGNNEQFF,TGTGCCAGCAGCTTTCTCGGTCACGTAGCGGGGGGAAACAATGAGCAGTTCTTC